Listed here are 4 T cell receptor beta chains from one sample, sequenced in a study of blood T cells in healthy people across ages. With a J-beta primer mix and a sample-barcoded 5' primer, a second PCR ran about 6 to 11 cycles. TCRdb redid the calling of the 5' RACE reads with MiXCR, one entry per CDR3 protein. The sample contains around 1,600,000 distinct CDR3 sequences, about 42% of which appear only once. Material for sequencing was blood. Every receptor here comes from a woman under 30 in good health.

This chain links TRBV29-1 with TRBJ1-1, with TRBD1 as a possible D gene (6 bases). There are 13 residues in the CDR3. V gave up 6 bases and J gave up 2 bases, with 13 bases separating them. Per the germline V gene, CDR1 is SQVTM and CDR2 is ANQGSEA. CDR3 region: CSVAQGINTEAFF. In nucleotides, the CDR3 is TGCAGCGTGGCACAGGGAATCAACACTGAAGCTTTCTTT.

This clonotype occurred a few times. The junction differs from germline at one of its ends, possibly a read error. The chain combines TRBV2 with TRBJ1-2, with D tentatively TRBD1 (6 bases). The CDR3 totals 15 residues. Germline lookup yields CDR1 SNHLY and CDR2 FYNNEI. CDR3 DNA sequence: TGTGCCAGCAGGGAAGCTCGGGGGGGCTACTATGGCTACACCTTC. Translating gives CASREARGGYYGYTF. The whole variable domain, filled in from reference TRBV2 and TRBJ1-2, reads EPEVTQTPSHQVTQMGQEVILRCVPISNHLYFYWYRQILGQKVEFLVSFYNNEISEKSEIFDDQFSVERPDGSNFTLKIRSTKLEDSAMYFCASREARGGYYGYTFGSGTRLTVV.

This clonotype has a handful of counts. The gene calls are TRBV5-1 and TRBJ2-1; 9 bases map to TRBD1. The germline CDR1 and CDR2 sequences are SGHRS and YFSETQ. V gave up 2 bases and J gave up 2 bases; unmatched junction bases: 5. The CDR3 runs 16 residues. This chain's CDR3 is CASSLRGTGTYNEQFF. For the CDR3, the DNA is TGCGCCAGCAGCTTACGCGGGACAGGGACCTACAATGAGCAGTTCTTC. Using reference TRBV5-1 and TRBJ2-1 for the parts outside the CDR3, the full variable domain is KAGVTQTPRYLIKTRGQQVTLSCSPISGHRSVSWYQQTPGQGLQFLFEYFSETQRNKGNFPGRFSGRQFSNSRSEMNVSTLELGDSALYLCASSLRGTGTYNEQFFGPGTRLTVL.

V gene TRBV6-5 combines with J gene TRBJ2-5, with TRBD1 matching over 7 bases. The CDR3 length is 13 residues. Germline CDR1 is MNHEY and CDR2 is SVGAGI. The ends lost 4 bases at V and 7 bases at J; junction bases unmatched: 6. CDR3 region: CASSFIDRATQYF. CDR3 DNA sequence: TGTGCCAGCAGTTTCATAGACAGGGCGACCCAGTACTTC.